A single sample gave rise to the 28 T cell receptor beta chains below, sequenced in a study of T cells expressing NK-cell markers (dated by TCRdb to 2020 to 2022). Library preparation was by 5' RACE. For sequencing, an Illumina HiSeq 2000 was employed. TCRdb reanalyzed the reads, keeping one entry per CDR3 protein sequence and omitting DNA. The data table for this sample lists a few hundred thousand distinct CDR3 sequences. The ten largest clones represent about 0.39% of the sample. The sequenced sample consisted of blood T cells: a sorted CD56 or NKG2C T cell subset, CD4+ or CD8+ T cells, or bulk PBMC T cells (not recorded which). The receptors shown here come from a man between 18 and 35 years old in good health. Donor details come from another sample of the same person, matched by shared clones.

The J gene is TRBJ2-5, the V gene TRBV20-1; TCRdb calls TRBD2, which cannot be checked without DNA. Germline CDR1 and CDR2: DFQATT and SNEGSKA (reference sequence). CDR3 length equals 13 residues. CDR3 sequence reads: CSVRSLHQETQYF.

The gene calls are TRBV28 and TRBJ2-7; TCRdb lists TRBD1, though no DNA is available to test this call. CDR3 length: 15 amino acids. The germline V gene has CDR1 MDHEN and CDR2 SYDVKM. CDR3 region: CASSSGQAGAYEQYF.

The chain recombines TRBV12-3 or TRBV12-4 with TRBJ1-1. This CDR3 comprises 13 residues. The CDR3 sequence is CASSLGQNTEAFF.

This sequence joins TRBV5-1 and TRBJ1-4; the TCRdb call, TRBD1, lacks DNA for checking. Per the germline V gene, CDR1 is SGHRS and CDR2 is YFSETQ. This CDR3 contains 16 residues. CDR3 amino acids: CASSPGQGIVEEKLFF.

This chain joins TRBV6-5 and TRBJ1-5; the D call from TCRdb, TRBD1, cannot be confirmed without DNA. The CDR3 covers 17 residues. Per the germline V gene, CDR1 is MNHEY and CDR2 is SVGAGI. Here the CDR3 reads CASSYPGQGGSNQPQHF.

This sequence joins TRBV20-1 and TRBJ2-5; TCRdb lists TRBD1, though no DNA is available to test this call. Germline CDR1 DFQATT, CDR2 SNEGSKA (reference sequence). The CDR3 has 16 amino acids. The chain's CDR3 is CSARDRRDHNQETQYF.

The genes are TRBV12-3 or TRBV12-4 and TRBJ2-1; as DNA is missing, the TRBD1 call by TCRdb cannot be tested. The CDR3 runs to 16 residues. The chain's CDR3 is CASRSPDTLTYNEQFF.

V gene TRBV4-3 combines with J gene TRBJ2-2; TCRdb outputs TRBD2, but without DNA this stays unchecked. Germline CDR1 is LGHNA and CDR2 is YSLEER. The CDR3 extends over 18 amino acids. CDR3 residues: CASSQDSLADTNTGELFF.

The chain recombines TRBV12-3 or TRBV12-4 with TRBJ2-6. This CDR3 has 14 amino acids. CDR3 region: CASSKSSGANVLTF.

The chain joins TRBV7-2 to TRBJ2-3; the TRBD2 assignment by TCRdb is unverifiable without DNA. Per germline, CDR1 SGHTA and CDR2 FQGNSA. CDR3 length: 13 residues. CDR3: CASSSPTRWSQYF.

This rearrangement joins TRBV5-1 to TRBJ2-3; the D call of TRBD2 rests on TCRdb alone, since no DNA is present to check it. CDR1 SGHRS and CDR2 YFSETQ come from the germline V gene. This CDR3 region has 13 residues. The CDR3 here is CASSLDAGGAQYF.

The chain joins TRBV29-1 to TRBJ2-3; with no DNA, the TCRdb D assignment of TRBD1 cannot be verified. This CDR3 region has 13 residues. The germline gives CDR1 SQVTM, CDR2 ANQGSEA. This chain's CDR3 is CSVLTRQAHTQYF.

This chain uses TRBV4-3 with TRBJ2-1. Per germline, CDR1 LGHNA and CDR2 YSLEER. The CDR3 length is 15 residues. The CDR3 loop reads CASSRKVGSYNEQFF.

V is TRBV28 and J is TRBJ2-3; there is no DNA to check the TCRdb D call of TRBD1. Germline CDR1 and CDR2: MDHEN and SYDVKM. CDR3 length: 15 amino acids. The CDR3 loop is CASSFLDRAADTQYF. The full variable domain, in which reference TRBV28 and TRBJ2-3 provide the parts outside the CDR3, is DVKVTQSSRYLVKRTGEKVFLECVQDMDHENMFWYRQDPGLGLRLIYFSYDVKMKEKGDIPEGYSVSREKKERFSLILESASTNQTSMYLCASSFLDRAADTQYFGPGTRLTVL.

The rearrangement uses TRBV12-3 or TRBV12-4 and TRBJ1-1; TCRdb gives TRBD1 as the D gene, but with no DNA this cannot be confirmed. This CDR3 has 15 residues. CDR3 region: CASKGDSISQSEAFF.

The chain combines TRBV3-1 with TRBJ1-2; the TRBD1 assignment by TCRdb is unverifiable without DNA. Germline V gene lookup returns CDR1 LGHDT and CDR2 YNNKEL (reference sequence). The CDR3 spans 15 residues. CDR3 in amino acids: CASSQGQPINYGYTF. Combining the CDR3 with reference TRBV3-1 and TRBJ1-2 gives the whole variable domain DTAVSQTPKYLVTQMGNDKSIKCEQNLGHDTMYWYKQDSKKFLKIMFSYNNKELIINETVPNRFSPKSPDKAHLNLHINSLELGDSAVYFCASSQGQPINYGYTFGSGTRLTVV.

V gene TRBV24-1 combines with J gene TRBJ2-2; TCRdb outputs TRBD1, but without DNA this stays unchecked. CDR3 length: 21 amino acids. Germline CDR1 and CDR2: KGHDR and SFDVKD. The chain's CDR3 is CATSESPGQGNLRSHTGELFF.

V usage is TRBV20-1 and J usage is TRBJ2-3; TCRdb's assignment of TRBD2 cannot be checked, as there is no DNA. The CDR3 length is 11 residues. Germline CDR1 and CDR2: DFQATT and SNEGSKA (reference sequence). This chain's CDR3 is CTPQTTDTQYF.

This chain links TRBV20-1 with TRBJ2-7; lacking DNA, the TRBD2 call made by TCRdb goes unchecked. Germline CDR1 DFQATT, CDR2 SNEGSKA (reference sequence). This CDR3 has 14 residues. The chain's CDR3 is CSAPRREGPGEQYF.

This chain uses TRBV7-2 with TRBJ2-1; TCRdb designates TRBD2, a call that cannot be tested without DNA. The CDR3 extends over 16 amino acids. Germline lookup yields CDR1 SGHTA and CDR2 FQGNSA. The CDR3: CASSLGQREGVEEQFF.

The chain joins TRBV7-9 to TRBJ1-6; checking the TCRdb D call of TRBD1 is not possible without DNA. CDR1 and CDR2 from the germline V gene are SEHNR and FQNEAQ (reference sequence). This CDR3 contains 16 residues. This CDR3 is CASSRLPGTENSPLHF.

The J gene is TRBJ1-1, the V gene TRBV20-1. Germline loops: CDR1 DFQATT, CDR2 SNEGSKA (reference sequence). The CDR3 is 13 amino acids. The CDR3 sequence: CSALAIKDTEAFF.

CDR3 sequence: CASSFSHHRGANYGYTF. V gene TRBV13 combines with J gene TRBJ1-2; the TCRdb call, TRBD1, lacks DNA for checking. The germline V gene encodes CDR1 PRHDT and CDR2 FYEKMQ (reference sequence). CDR3 length: 17 residues.

The V and J genes are TRBV27 and TRBJ1-4; TCRdb's D gene call, TRBD1, goes unchecked for lack of DNA. The CDR3 sequence is 14 residues long. Germline V gene lookup returns CDR1 MNHEY and CDR2 SMNVEV (reference sequence). CDR3 sequence: CASTAYGGNEKLFF.

This chain uses TRBV18 with TRBJ2-5; TCRdb's D call of TRBD2 is untestable without DNA. CDR1 and CDR2 from the germline V gene are KGHSH and LQKENI. This CDR3 contains 19 residues. CDR3 amino acids: CASSPTQFSGRAVQETQYF.

The chain uses TRBV7-6 and TRBJ2-2. Per the germline V gene, CDR1 is SGHVS and CDR2 is FNYEAQ. The CDR3 runs 14 residues. This chain's CDR3 is CASSLVSYSGELFF. The full variable domain, rest sourced from reference TRBV7-6 and TRBJ2-2, is GAGVSQSPRYKVTKRGQDVALRCDPISGHVSLYWYRQALGQGPEFLTYFNYEAQQDKSGLPNDRFSAERPEGSISTLTIQRTEQRDSAMYRCASSLVSYSGELFFGEGSRLTVL.

The V and J genes are TRBV12-3 or TRBV12-4 and TRBJ2-7; absent DNA, TCRdb's TRBD2 call cannot be checked. CDR3 length: 14 amino acids. CDR3: CASSPNSGPYEQYF.

This rearrangement joins TRBV24-1 to TRBJ2-3; the D call of TRBD1 rests on TCRdb alone, since no DNA is present to check it. CDR3 length equals 16 residues. Germline V gene data show CDR1 as KGHDR and CDR2 as SFDVKD. The CDR3 protein is CATSDPVYGTGDTQYF.